Below, 9 T cell receptor beta chains from the same sample are listed, as sequenced in a study of blood T cells in healthy people across ages. For the second PCR, which ran for about 7 to 11 cycles, a sample-barcoded 5' primer and a J-beta primer mix were used. TCRdb reprocessed the 5' RACE reads via MiXCR and lists one record per CDR3 protein. Of under 700,000 distinct CDR3 sequences listed, less than 25% are singletons. These same records also appear under a second study, on T cells of mothers and their children.

Sequencing input: blood. The receptors originated from a boy younger than 18 in good health.

V and J are TRBV27 and TRBJ2-5, with D perhaps given as TRBD1 or TRBD2 (5 bases each). The V gene lost 3 bases and the J gene lost 2 bases, with 13 bases spanning the gap. CDR1 is MNHEY, CDR2 SMNVEV, per germline (reference sequence). The CDR3 is 15 residues long. The CDR3 here is CASSFWGRKQETQYF. As DNA, the CDR3 is TGTGCCAGCAGTTTCTGGGGACGGAAACAAGAGACCCAGTACTTC.

This chain uses TRBV6-5 with TRBJ2-7; D is possibly TRBD1 (7 bases). The CDR3 loop spans 14 amino acids. V was clipped by 6 bases and J by 3 bases, with 15 bases between them. The germline CDR1 and CDR2 sequences are MNHEY and SVGAGI. This CDR3 is CASRIQGEDYEQYF. In DNA form, the CDR3 reads TGTGCCAGCAGAATCCAGGGGGAGGACTACGAGCAGTACTTC.

V and J are TRBV29-1 and TRBJ2-4; D call uncertain. The CDR3 is 11 amino acids. CDR1 SQVTM and CDR2 ANQGSEA come from the germline V gene. The germline V and J ends were trimmed by 4 bases and 7 bases, with 8 bases remaining between them. The CDR3 region is CSVAGVNIQYF. CDR3 in DNA: TGCAGCGTTGCTGGGGTTAACATTCAGTACTTC.

The rearrangement joins TRBV12-3 or TRBV12-4 to TRBJ2-7; 10 bases line up with TRBD1. The CDR3 covers 16 residues. V lost 11 bases to trimming and J lost 1 base; unmatched junction nucleotides: 14. The CDR3, as DNA: TGTGCCTCGACCCCTTTGCCGGGACAGGGGTCCTACGAGCAGTACTTC. This codes for CASTPLPGQGSYEQYF.

In its sample, this clonotype was seen a few times. CDR3 sequence reads: CSAREGTGDQPQHF. CDR3 bases: TGCAGTGCTAGGGAGGGGACAGGGGATCAGCCCCAGCATTTT. The chain links TRBV20-1 to TRBJ1-5; 10 nucleotides align to TRBD1. CDR1 and CDR2 (germline): DFQATT, SNEGSKA (reference sequence). Trimming cost V 3 bases and J 5 bases; bases outside gene matches: 4. The CDR3 runs to 14 residues.

This sequence joins TRBV4-1 and TRBJ2-2, with D maybe TRBD1 (5 bases). The CDR3 totals 17 residues. CDR1 and CDR2 (germline): MGHRA, YSYEKL. The germline V and J ends were trimmed by 5 bases and 6 bases, with 22 bases remaining between them. The CDR3 loop is CASSSNGLGPVAGELFF. The CDR3 DNA is TGCGCCAGCAGCTCGAACGGCCTGGGGCCGGTGGCCGGGGAGCTGTTTTTT.

By sample share, this clonotype is medium-sized. The chain employs TRBV4-3 and TRBJ2-6; TRBD2 is a possible D gene (5 bases). Trimming pared 1 base from V and 0 bases from J, leaving 7 bases between. The length of the CDR3 is 16 residues. Germline V gene data show CDR1 as LGHNA and CDR2 as YSLEER. CDR3 loop: CASSQGENSGANVLTF. The CDR3 DNA follows: TGCGCCAGCAGCCAAGGGGAGAACTCTGGGGCCAACGTCCTGACTTTC.

This clonotype appeared a few times. The chain links TRBV6-2 or TRBV6-3 to TRBJ2-3, with D tentatively TRBD2 (5 bases). The CDR3 covers 17 residues. The V gene lost 6 bases and the J gene lost 3 bases, with 22 bases spanning the gap. Per germline, CDR1 MNHEY and CDR2 SVGEGT. The CDR3 sequence: CASSNLTARRRTDTQYF. The CDR3 nucleotides are TGTGCCAGCAGCAACCTCACTGCCCGGAGGCGGACAGATACGCAGTATTTT.

The chain carries TRBV7-2 and TRBJ2-1; TRBD2 is a possible D gene (5 bases). Germline-derived CDR1 and CDR2 are SGHTA and FQGNSA. This CDR3 spans 18 amino acids. Between the trimmed V and J ends, which lost 1 base and 6 bases, there was a span of 22 bases. For the CDR3, the DNA is TGTGCCAGCAGCTTAGTGTGGGATAGGCGGATAGGAGGCAATGAGCAGTTCTTC. Translation: CASSLVWDRRIGGNEQFF.